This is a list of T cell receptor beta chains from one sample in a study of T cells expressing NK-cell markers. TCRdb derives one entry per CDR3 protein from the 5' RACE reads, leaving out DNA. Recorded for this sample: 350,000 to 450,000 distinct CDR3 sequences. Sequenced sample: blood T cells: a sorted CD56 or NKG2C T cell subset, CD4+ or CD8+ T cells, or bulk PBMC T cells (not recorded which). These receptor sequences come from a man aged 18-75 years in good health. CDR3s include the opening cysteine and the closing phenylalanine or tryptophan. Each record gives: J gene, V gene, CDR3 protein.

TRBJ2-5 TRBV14 CASSQDKSYGETQYF
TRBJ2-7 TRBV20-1 CSAETDRASNEQYF
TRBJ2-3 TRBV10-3 CAISAVGEQYF
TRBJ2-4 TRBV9 CASSARDRGRGNIQYF
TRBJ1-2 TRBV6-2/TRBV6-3 CASSFGQGESYTF
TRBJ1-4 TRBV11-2 CASSLDYRGLGVSEEKLFF
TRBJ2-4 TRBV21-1 CASSTGGLAGGLAKNIQYF
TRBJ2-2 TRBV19 CASSTRTSISAGELFF
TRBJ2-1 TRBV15 CATSRDREGTKAYNEQFF
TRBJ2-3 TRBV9 CASSAPGLAGGTTDTQYF